These 28 T cell receptor beta chains came from one sample sequenced in a study of shared clonotypes between healthy human individuals. Clones were sequenced by immunoSEQ multiplex PCR, and TCRdb holds only the in-frame ones, with some missing. The table shows about 1.1 million clones, with about 84% occurring only once. The sample taken for sequencing was memory CD4+ T cells from PBMCs. Specified subset: CD45RA-negative fraction. The receptors were sampled from a man between 18 and 35 years old in good health. Some clones in this sample may be carry-over from other donors' samples.

Worth noting for this clone: The same CDR3 can be traced to other DNA sequences in this sample. This rearrangement joins TRBV10-3 to TRBJ2-2, with a possible D match to TRBD2 (5 bases). The CDR3 sequence is 16 residues long. V lost 0 bases and J lost 1, with 9 bases in between. The V gene's germline CDR1 is ENHRY and CDR2 SYGVKD. In DNA form, the CDR3 reads TGTGCCATCAGTGAGTCCAACGGAGGGAACACCGGGGAGCTGTTTTTT. This translates into CAISESNGGNTGELFF.

This clone appeared a few times. The chain carries TRBV7-8 and TRBJ1-1; D is unclear. This CDR3 has 13 amino acids. Germline-derived CDR1 and CDR2 are SGHVS and FQNEAQ. Trimming removed 2 bases at V and 3 bases at J, with 7 bases between. The CDR3 DNA sequence: TGTGCCAGCAGCTTAAACTTGGACACTGAAGCTTTCTTT. This translates into CASSLNLDTEAFF.

In the case of this clone: This sequence may be a read error, since a much larger clone differs from it by one base. V usage is TRBV7-8 and J usage is TRBJ1-1; D is possibly TRBD1 (6 bases). CDR1 and CDR2 (germline): SGHVS, FQNEAQ. The CDR3 covers 13 residues. Deletions cut 5 bases from V and 1 base from J, with 8 bases between. DNA for the CDR3: TGTGCCAGCAGCCGCAGGGGGAACACTGAAGCTTTCTTT. It yields the protein CASSRRGNTEAFF.

V is TRBV6-6 and J is TRBJ2-5; the D is unclear. Trimming removed 6 bases from V and 5 bases from J, with 10 bases in between. Germline lookup yields CDR1 MNHNY and CDR2 SVGAGI (reference sequence). This CDR3 comprises 12 residues. CDR3 coding DNA: TGTGCCAGCAGCCAACTTCGTGAGACCCAGTACTTC. It translates to CASSQLRETQYF.

The chain couples TRBV5-4 to TRBJ2-3; D gene ambiguous. V lost 4 bases, J lost 4 bases, and 10 bases lay in between. The germline gives CDR1 SGHNT, CDR2 YYREEE (reference sequence). The CDR3 spans 13 residues. In nucleotides, the CDR3 is TGTGCCAGCAGCCTGGTCCCTTCAGATACGCAGTATTTT. Its translation is CASSLVPSDTQYF.

This clone appeared a few times. This CDR3 reads CASSTEAGTRNEQFF. The DNA for the CDR3 is TGTGCCAGTAGTACGGAGGCCGGGACTCGTAATGAGCAGTTCTTC. This chain uses TRBV19 with TRBJ2-1; a possible D gene is TRBD2 (6 bases). Trimming shortened V by 4 bases and J by 7 bases, and 17 bases separated the two germline ends. Germline V gene data show CDR1 as LNHDA and CDR2 as SQIVND (reference sequence). The CDR3 contains 15 residues.

A remark on this clone: Different DNA sequences within this sample yield the same CDR3. The chain uses TRBV29-1 and TRBJ1-1; perhaps TRBD1 as D (5 bases). Germline V lookup: CDR1 SQVTM, CDR2 ANQGSEA. CDR3 length equals 12 residues. Trimming removed 3 bases from V and 4 bases from J, with 9 bases in between. CDR3 nucleotide sequence: TGCAGCGTTGACGGGGGAGGCACTGAAGCTTTCTTT. It yields the protein CSVDGGGTEAFF.

A few counts support this clone. Distinct nucleotide sequences in the sample also encode this CDR3. CDR3 in DNA: TGTGCCTGGAGTGTACAGGCCAACACCATATATTTT. Its translation is CAWSVQANTIYF. The genes are TRBV30 and TRBJ1-3; TRBD1 might be the D (5 bases). Germline lookup yields CDR1 GTSNPN and CDR2 SVGIG (reference sequence). V lost 0 bases, J lost 7 bases, and 7 bases lay in between. This CDR3 spans 12 amino acids. Using reference TRBV30 and TRBJ1-3 for the parts outside the CDR3, the full variable domain is SQTIHQWPATLVQPVGSPLSLECTVEGTSNPNLYWYRQAAGRGLQLLFYSVGIGQISSEVPQNLSASRPQDRQFILSSKKLLLSDSGFYLCAWSVQANTIYFGEGSWLTVV.

Of note for this clone: Within the sample, other DNA sequences also encode this same CDR3. The V gene is TRBV5-1, the J gene TRBJ1-4, with 8 bases identical to TRBD1. This CDR3 has 14 residues. Germline lookup yields CDR1 SGHRS and CDR2 YFSETQ. The V gene end was trimmed by 1 base and the J gene end by 8 bases; junction bases not matched to a gene: 4. This CDR3 is CASSLQGAREKLFF. The CDR3 coding sequence is TGCGCCAGCAGCTTGCAGGGGGCGCGCGAAAAACTGTTTTTT. Full variable domain (remainder filled in from reference TRBV5-1 and TRBJ1-4): KAGVTQTPRYLIKTRGQQVTLSCSPISGHRSVSWYQQTPGQGLQFLFEYFSETQRNKGNFPGRFSGRQFSNSRSEMNVSTLELGDSALYLCASSLQGAREKLFFGSGTQLSVL.

The chain recombines TRBV6-4 with TRBJ2-2, with D possibly being TRBD1 (6 bases). From germline, CDR1 is MRHNA and CDR2 SNTAGT. CDR3 length: 13 residues. Trimming stripped 6 bases from V and 8 bases from J, with 13 bases between. As DNA, the CDR3 is TGTGCCAGCAGCGGGGACAACGTGGGGGAGCTGTTTTTT. Residues: CASSGDNVGELFF.

The chain couples TRBV10-3 to TRBJ2-7, with TRBD2 as a possible D gene (6 bases). The CDR3 runs 15 residues. The V end was cut by 10 bases, the J end by 0 bases, with 19 bases between. Germline assignment: CDR1 ENHRY and CDR2 SYGVKD. The CDR3 coding sequence is TGTGCCAGCCCCGGGGTAGGGCGGGGCTCCTACGAGCAGTACTTC. As protein: CASPGVGRGSYEQYF.

V usage is TRBV7-8 and J usage is TRBJ1-1; D is unresolved. Germline CDR1 is SGHVS and CDR2 is FQNEAQ. This CDR3 region has 13 residues. The V end was cut by 0 bases, the J end by 4 bases, with 6 bases between. Here the CDR3 reads CASSLAVLTEAFF. Written as DNA, the CDR3 is TGTGCCAGCAGCTTAGCGGTCCTCACTGAAGCTTTCTTT.

On this clone: One end of the junction is discordant with germline, which a read error may explain. The chain carries TRBV5-1 and TRBJ2-1, with 7 bases identical to TRBD2. The CDR3 totals 18 residues. Germline V gene data show CDR1 as SGHRS and CDR2 as YFSETQ. The CDR3 reads CASTPGGPAGLYYNEQFF. CDR3 DNA sequence: TGCGCTAGCACGCCGGGCGGTCCAGCGGGACTGTACTACAATGAGCAGTTCTTC.

V and J are TRBV19 and TRBJ2-3; D is possibly TRBD1 (6 bases). V was cut by 1 base and J by 1 base, with 15 bases left in between. The CDR3 is 17 residues long. CDR1 LNHDA and CDR2 SQIVND come from the germline V gene (reference sequence). CDR3 nucleotides: TGTGCCAGTAGTATAGCCTTGGACAGAGACCGCACAGATACGCAGTATTTT. Translating it yields CASSIALDRDRTDTQYF.

This clone was seen at least ten times. Other DNA sequences in this specimen translate into the identical CDR3. The chain employs TRBV20-1 and TRBJ2-5; 9 positions match TRBD1. The CDR3 length is 11 residues. The junction had 1 base not matched to a gene; V was cut back by 6 bases and J by 5 bases. Germline assignment: CDR1 DFQATT and CDR2 SNEGSKA (reference sequence). CDR3 nucleotide sequence: TGCAGTGCCGACAGGGGGGAGACCCAGTACTTC. Translating gives CSADRGETQYF.

V usage is TRBV7-8 and J usage is TRBJ1-3; D is unresolved. The CDR3 spans 14 residues. Germline values: CDR1 SGHVS, CDR2 FQNEAQ. V lost 1 base and J lost 4, with 8 bases in between. CDR3: CASSLVGRGNTIYF. CDR3 DNA: TGTGCCAGCAGCTTAGTAGGGCGAGGAAACACCATATATTTT.

This chain uses TRBV14 with TRBJ2-7; 10 bases are shared with TRBD2. CDR1 and CDR2 (germline): SGHDN, FVKESK. The CDR3 totals 15 residues. The junction had 3 bases not matched to a gene; V was cut back by 1 base and J by 3 bases. The CDR3 sequence: CASSQGSGRGYEQYF. CDR3 coding DNA: TGTGCCAGCAGCCAAGGAAGCGGGAGGGGCTACGAGCAGTACTTC.

The rearrangement links TRBV5-5 to TRBJ2-7; D is uncertain. The germline CDR1 and CDR2 sequences are SGHKS and YYEKEE (reference sequence). This CDR3 has 15 residues. V lost 2 bases to trimming and J lost 2 bases, with 14 bases between them. The CDR3 sequence is CASSFRFQLPYEQYF. CDR3 DNA: TGTGCCAGCAGCTTCCGATTCCAGCTACCCTACGAGCAGTACTTC.

The V and J genes are TRBV5-4 and TRBJ2-1; 9 bases are a match to TRBD2. Germline V gives CDR1 SGHNT, CDR2 YYREEE (reference sequence). The CDR3 covers 15 residues. Trimming at V came to 4 bases and at J to 5 bases, leaving 7 bases not matched to a gene. The CDR3 DNA reads as TGTGCCAGCAGCCAAAAGACTAGCGGTGACAATGAGCAGTTCTTC. Amino acids: CASSQKTSGDNEQFF.

The rearrangement uses TRBV30 and TRBJ1-5, with D unclear. With 0 bases removed from V and 5 bases from J, the gap between germline ends came to 17 bases. Germline CDR1 reads GTSNPN; CDR2 reads SVGIG (reference sequence). CDR3 length: 16 residues. The CDR3 DNA is TGTGCCTGGAGTGTCTCCCGGCGTCCCATTGATCAGCCCCAGCATTTT. Its translation: CAWSVSRRPIDQPQHF. The full variable domain, with the rest looked up from reference TRBV30 and TRBJ1-5, is SQTIHQWPATLVQPVGSPLSLECTVEGTSNPNLYWYRQAAGRGLQLLFYSVGIGQISSEVPQNLSASRPQDRQFILSSKKLLLSDSGFYLCAWSVSRRPIDQPQHFGDGTRLSIL.

This clone was counted a few times. This chain joins TRBV19 and TRBJ1-2; weak D call: TRBD1 (5 bases). CDR1 and CDR2 (germline): LNHDA, SQIVND (reference sequence). The CDR3 totals 13 residues. V lost 3 bases to trimming and J lost 5 bases, with 10 bases between them. CDR3 sequence: CASSITGSYGYTF. DNA for the CDR3: TGTGCCAGTAGTATTACAGGATCTTATGGCTACACCTTC.

This clone was counted a few times. The rearrangement uses TRBV19 and TRBJ1-5; maybe TRBD1 (5 bases). CDR3 length equals 14 residues. From germline, CDR1 is LNHDA and CDR2 SQIVND (reference sequence). The V end was cut by 5 bases, the J end by 8 bases, with 16 bases between. The CDR3 loop is CASSYFAGLEPQHF. As DNA, the CDR3 is TGTGCCAGTAGTTATTTCGCAGGGTTGGAGCCCCAGCATTTT. Drawing the rest from reference TRBV19 and TRBJ1-5, the complete variable domain is DGGITQSPKYLFRKEGQNVTLSCEQNLNHDAMYWYRQDPGQGLRLIYYSQIVNDFQKGDIAEGYSVSREKKESFPLTVTSAQKNPTAFYLCASSYFAGLEPQHFGDGTRLSIL.

The chain recombines TRBV7-9 with TRBJ2-3, with 12 bases lining up with TRBD2. This CDR3 has 17 residues. V trimming: 2 bases; J trimming: 5 bases; junction bases outside the gene matches: 8. The V gene's germline CDR1 is SEHNR and CDR2 FQNEAQ (reference sequence). The CDR3 loop reads CASSLSLLAGGRDTQYF. In DNA form, the CDR3 reads TGTGCCAGCAGCTTAAGTTTACTAGCGGGAGGTAGAGATACGCAGTATTTT.

This clone was observed once. V and J are TRBV18 and TRBJ2-5, with TRBD1 matching 7 bases. This CDR3 comprises 15 residues. Losses at the gene ends were 4 bases for V and 2 bases for J; bases not matched to a gene: 7. Germline CDR1 KGHSH, CDR2 LQKENI. In DNA form, the CDR3 reads TGTGCCAGCTCACTGGGACAGATGCTTCAAGAGACCCAGTACTTC. It encodes CASSLGQMLQETQYF.

The CDR3 spells CASSYDAENTEAFF. DNA of the CDR3: TGTGCCAGCAGCTACGATGCCGAGAACACTGAAGCTTTCTTT. The chain has TRBV5-6 and TRBJ1-1; D call uncertain. The ends were cut back, 3 bases at V and 1 base at J, with 10 bases in the middle. This CDR3 is built from 14 residues. Germline V gene lookup returns CDR1 SGHDT and CDR2 YYEEEE.

J is TRBJ1-1 and V is TRBV28; no clear D gene. V was pared by 7 bases and J by 0 bases, with 9 bases between. The CDR3 totals 13 residues. Germline V gives CDR1 MDHEN, CDR2 SYDVKM. The CDR3 DNA sequence: TGTGCCAGCAACTTCCTCATGAACACTGAAGCTTTCTTT. It yields the protein CASNFLMNTEAFF.

The rearrangement joins TRBV10-2 to TRBJ2-7, with 10 bases lining up with TRBD2. The CDR3 covers 16 residues. The V segment lost 8 bases and the J segment 3 bases; nucleotides outside the gene matches: 13. In germline, CDR1 is WSHSY, CDR2 SAAADI. The CDR3 here is CASYHPVPSGSYEQYF. In DNA, the CDR3 is TGCGCCAGCTACCACCCGGTCCCTAGCGGGAGCTACGAGCAGTACTTC.

The chain links TRBV29-1 to TRBJ2-3; D is uncertain. Germline V lookup: CDR1 SQVTM, CDR2 ANQGSEA. The CDR3 runs to 12 residues. Trimming removed 8 bases at V and 5 bases at J, with 14 bases between. The CDR3 protein is CSPHPNGDTQYF. DNA for the CDR3: TGCAGCCCTCACCCTAACGGAGATACGCAGTATTTT.